This TCR beta chain was sequenced in a study of OX40 agonist ivuxolimab in advanced cancers. About the study as a whole: Ivuxolimab, which targeted the costimulatory receptor OX40 (CD134), was an agonistic, fully human IgG2 monoclonal antibody. Prior anti-PD-1, anti-PD-L1 or anti-CTLA-4 therapy was permitted, and 35% to 40% of dose-escalation patients had received checkpoint inhibitors. The paper describes the monotherapy dose-escalation part (N ≈ 49 patients) of the phase I trial of ivuxolimab. Of the approximately 50 patients in dose escalation, some 20 had hepatocellular carcinoma, some 15 had melanoma, 9 had renal cell carcinoma and 9 had head and neck cancer. Partial responses were achieved by three dose-escalation patients, of whom one had hepatocellular carcinoma and two had cutaneous melanoma. Peripheral TCRbeta sequencing was intended to test whether TCR sequence diversity was altered and clonal T-cell expansion was caused by ivuxolimab. In the dose-escalation cohort, 82.7% of patients were male, and the mean age was approximately 55 years, with a range of roughly 20 to 80. Intravenous ivuxolimab was administered to patients every 2 weeks at six dose levels: 0.01, 0.1, 0.3, 1.5, 3 and 10 mg/kg.

General findings and caveats noted by the study authors: Low levels of normalized T-cell clonal expansion were also seen in some patients who did not respond. After ivuxolimab, expanded clones were on average more numerous among CD8+ T cells than among CD4+ T cells. Partial responders in the 0.1-3.0 mg/kg groups had among the lowest normalized peripheral clonal expansion, especially among CD8+ T cells. The antigen specificity of the clonally expanded peripheral T cells was not determined. At doses of 0.1 to 3.0 mg/kg, clonal expansion of both CD4+ and CD8+ T cells in blood was seen between baseline and week 6.

Patients with a history of autoimmune disease or receiving systemic immunosuppression were excluded from the trial. Peripheral blood for TCR sequencing was collected from all dose cohorts at baseline, on cycle 4 day 1, and on cycle 7 day 1. Samples came from an open-label, multicenter, first-in-human phase I dose-escalation trial of ivuxolimab. Adults with locally advanced or metastatic melanoma, renal cell, hepatocellular, or head and neck squamous cell carcinoma were enrolled in the trial. Before TCR sequencing, CD4+ and CD8+ T cells were separately sorted from peripheral blood. Genomic DNA was isolated from the sorted cells so that the TCRbeta CDR3 region could be sequenced. The immunoSEQ Assay was used to sequence the TCRbeta CDR3 regions. In its TCRdb copy, this immuneACCESS table keeps in-frame sequences only and misses some clones. Where compared with another copy, unresolved V genes explain less than half of these, and the others have no known cause. The sample has some 96,000 clones on record, just under 85% of them singletons. The ten top clones hold over 1.3% of the sample.

Details on this clone: There is no known antigen for this receptor. There are no base qualities to consult, and no much larger clone falls within one base.

Taken from cysteine to phenylalanine, the CDR3 has 16 residues. The DNA shown is the 48-base CDR3, in frame from base 1. As encoded in the germline V gene, CDR1 is SGHAT while CDR2 is FQNNGV. The germline V and J ends show losses of 7 bases and 3 bases respectively, and no gene match explains 11 bases of the junction. This TCR derives from an adult with an advanced solid tumor such as melanoma, head and neck, liver or kidney cancer. This chain joins TRBV11-2 to TRBJ1-1, with TRBD1 identical over 10 junction bases. The specimen was CD4+ or CD8+ T cells sorted from blood, collected in a trial of the OX40 agonist ivuxolimab. The CDR3 loop reads CASTRQGAASDTEAFF. The DNA reads TGTGCCAGCACCCGACAGGGGGCGGCAAGTGACACTGAAGCTTTCTTT.